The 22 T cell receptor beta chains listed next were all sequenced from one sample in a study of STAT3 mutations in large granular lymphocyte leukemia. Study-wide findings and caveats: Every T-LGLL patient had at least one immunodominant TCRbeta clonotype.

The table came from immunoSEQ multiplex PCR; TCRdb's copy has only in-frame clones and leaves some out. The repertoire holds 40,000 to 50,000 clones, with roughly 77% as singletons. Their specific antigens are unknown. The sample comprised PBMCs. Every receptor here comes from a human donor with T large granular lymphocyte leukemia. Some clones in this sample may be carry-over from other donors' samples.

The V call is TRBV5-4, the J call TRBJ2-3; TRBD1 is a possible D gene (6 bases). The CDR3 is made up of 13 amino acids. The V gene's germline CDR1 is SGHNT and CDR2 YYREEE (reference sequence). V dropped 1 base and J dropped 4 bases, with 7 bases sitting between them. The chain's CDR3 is CASSLRGSDTQYF. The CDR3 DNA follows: TGTGCCAGCAGCTTGAGGGGGTCAGATACGCAGTATTTT.

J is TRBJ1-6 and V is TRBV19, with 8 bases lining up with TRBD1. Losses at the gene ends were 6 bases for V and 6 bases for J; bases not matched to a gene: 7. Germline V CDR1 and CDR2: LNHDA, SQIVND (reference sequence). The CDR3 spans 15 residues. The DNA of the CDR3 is TGTGCCAGTAGCCCCTGGACAGGGCGTAATTCACCCCTCCACTTT. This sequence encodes CASSPWTGRNSPLHF.

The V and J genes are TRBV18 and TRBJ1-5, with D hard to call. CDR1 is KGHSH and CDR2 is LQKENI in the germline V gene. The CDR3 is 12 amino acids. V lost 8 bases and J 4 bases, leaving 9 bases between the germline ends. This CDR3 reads CASASVNQPQHF. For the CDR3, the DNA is TGTGCCAGCGCATCGGTGAATCAGCCCCAGCATTTT.

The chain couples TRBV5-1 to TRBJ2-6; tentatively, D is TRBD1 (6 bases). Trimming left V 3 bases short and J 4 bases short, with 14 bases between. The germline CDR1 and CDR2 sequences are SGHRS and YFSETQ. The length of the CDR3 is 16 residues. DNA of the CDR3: TGCGCCAGCAGCTCGGTAGGGGGAAACGGGGCCAACGTCCTGACTTTC. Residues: CASSSVGGNGANVLTF.

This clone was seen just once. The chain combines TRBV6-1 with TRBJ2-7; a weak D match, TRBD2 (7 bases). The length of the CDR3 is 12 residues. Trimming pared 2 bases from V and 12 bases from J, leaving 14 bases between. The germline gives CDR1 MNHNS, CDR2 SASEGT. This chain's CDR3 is CASSESGGGWYV. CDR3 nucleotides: TGTGCCAGCAGTGAAAGTGGGGGGGGCTGGTACGTC.

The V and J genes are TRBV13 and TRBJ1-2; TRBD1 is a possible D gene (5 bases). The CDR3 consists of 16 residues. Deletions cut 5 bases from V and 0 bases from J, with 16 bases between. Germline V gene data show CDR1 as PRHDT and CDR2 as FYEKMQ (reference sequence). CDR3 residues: CASSPPGTGANYGYTF. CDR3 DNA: TGTGCCAGCAGCCCCCCCGGGACTGGGGCTAACTATGGCTACACCTTC.

DNA for the CDR3: TGCGCCAGCAGCTTGGCGGGGGGGCGGAACAATGAGCAGTTCTTC. Translating gives CASSLAGGRNNEQFF. The chain is built from TRBV5-1 and TRBJ2-1; 8 bases align to TRBD2. Germline V CDR1 and CDR2: SGHRS, YFSETQ. The V gene end was trimmed by 0 bases and the J gene end by 5 bases; junction bases not matched to a gene: 4. The CDR3 contains 15 residues.

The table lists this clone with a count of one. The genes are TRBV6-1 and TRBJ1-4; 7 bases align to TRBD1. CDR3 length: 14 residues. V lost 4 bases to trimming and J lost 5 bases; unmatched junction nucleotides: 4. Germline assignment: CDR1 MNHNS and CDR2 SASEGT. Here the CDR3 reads CASSGQGINEKLFF. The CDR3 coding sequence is TGTGCCAGCAGTGGACAGGGTATCAATGAAAAACTGTTTTTT.

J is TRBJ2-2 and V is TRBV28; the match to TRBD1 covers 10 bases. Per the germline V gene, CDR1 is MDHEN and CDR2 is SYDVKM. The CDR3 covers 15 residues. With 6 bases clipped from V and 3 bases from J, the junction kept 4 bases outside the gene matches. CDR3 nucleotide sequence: TGTGCCAGCAGGGTCGGGACAGGGGACACCGGGGAGCTGTTTTTT. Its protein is CASRVGTGDTGELFF.

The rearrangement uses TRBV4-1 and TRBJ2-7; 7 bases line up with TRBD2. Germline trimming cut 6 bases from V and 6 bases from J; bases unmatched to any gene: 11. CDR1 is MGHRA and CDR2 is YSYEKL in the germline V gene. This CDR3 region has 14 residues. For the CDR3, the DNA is TGCGCCAGCAGGAGCAGGGAGGGTGCCGGCGAGCAGTACTTC. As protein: CASRSREGAGEQYF.

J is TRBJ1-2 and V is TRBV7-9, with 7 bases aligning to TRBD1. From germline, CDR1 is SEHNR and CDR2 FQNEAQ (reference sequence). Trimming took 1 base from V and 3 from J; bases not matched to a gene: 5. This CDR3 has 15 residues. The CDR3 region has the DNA TGTGCCAGCAGCTTAGAAGGGGGCGCGCACTATGGCTACACCTTC. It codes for CASSLEGGAHYGYTF.

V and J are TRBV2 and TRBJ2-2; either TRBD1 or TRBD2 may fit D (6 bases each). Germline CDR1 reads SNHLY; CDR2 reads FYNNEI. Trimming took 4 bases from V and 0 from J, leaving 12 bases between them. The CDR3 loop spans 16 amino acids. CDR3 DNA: TGTGCCAGCAGTGGGAACAGGGAGGCGAACACCGGGGAGCTGTTTTTT. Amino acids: CASSGNREANTGELFF.

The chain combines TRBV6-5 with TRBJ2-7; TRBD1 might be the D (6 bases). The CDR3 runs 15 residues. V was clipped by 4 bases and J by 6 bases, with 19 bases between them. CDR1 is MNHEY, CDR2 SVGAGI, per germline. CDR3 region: CASSFGTSGIREQYF. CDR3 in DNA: TGTGCCAGCAGTTTCGGGACATCGGGCATACGCGAGCAGTACTTC.

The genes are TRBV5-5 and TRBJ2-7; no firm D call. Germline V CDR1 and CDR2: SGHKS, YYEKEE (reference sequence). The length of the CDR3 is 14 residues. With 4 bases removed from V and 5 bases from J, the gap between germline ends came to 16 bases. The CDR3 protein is CASSRTALSHEQYF. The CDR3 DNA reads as TGTGCCAGCAGCCGGACCGCACTGTCACACGAGCAGTACTTC.

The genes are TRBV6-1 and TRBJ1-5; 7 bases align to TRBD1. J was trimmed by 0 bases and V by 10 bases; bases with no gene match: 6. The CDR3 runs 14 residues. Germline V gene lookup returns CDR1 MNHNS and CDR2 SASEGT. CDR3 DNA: TGTGCCATAGGGACAGTTTATAGCAATCAGCCCCAGCATTTT. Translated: CAIGTVYSNQPQHF.

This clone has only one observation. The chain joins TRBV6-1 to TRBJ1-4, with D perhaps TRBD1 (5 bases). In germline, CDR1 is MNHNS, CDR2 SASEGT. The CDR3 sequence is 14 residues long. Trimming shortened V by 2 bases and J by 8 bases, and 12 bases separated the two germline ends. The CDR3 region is CASSEYEGTEKLFF. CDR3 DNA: TGTGCCAGCAGTGAATATGAGGGGACGGAAAAACTGTTTTTT.

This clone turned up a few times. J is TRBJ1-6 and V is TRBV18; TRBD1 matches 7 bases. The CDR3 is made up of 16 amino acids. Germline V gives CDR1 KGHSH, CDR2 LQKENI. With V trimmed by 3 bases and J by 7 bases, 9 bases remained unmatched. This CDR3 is CASSPQPGQANSPLHF. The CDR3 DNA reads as TGTGCCAGCTCACCTCAGCCCGGACAGGCCAATTCACCCCTCCACTTT. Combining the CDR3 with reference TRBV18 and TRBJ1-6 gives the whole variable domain NAGVMQNPRHLVRRRGQEARLRCSPMKGHSHVYWYRQLPEEGLKFMVYLQKENIIDESGMPKERFSAEFPKEGPSILRIQQVVRGDSAAYFCASSPQPGQANSPLHFGNGTRLTVT.

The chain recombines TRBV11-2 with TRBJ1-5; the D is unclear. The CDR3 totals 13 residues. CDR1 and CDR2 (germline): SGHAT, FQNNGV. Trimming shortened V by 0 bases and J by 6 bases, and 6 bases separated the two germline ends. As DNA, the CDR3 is TGTGCCAGCAGCTTAGATACTACTCAGCCCCAGCATTTT. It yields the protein CASSLDTTQPQHF.

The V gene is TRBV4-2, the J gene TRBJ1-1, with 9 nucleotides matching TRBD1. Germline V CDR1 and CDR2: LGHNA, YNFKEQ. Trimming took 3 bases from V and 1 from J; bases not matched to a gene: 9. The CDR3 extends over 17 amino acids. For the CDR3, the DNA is TGTGCCAGCAGCCATCCACCGAACAGGGGGCAGAACACTGAAGCTTTCTTT. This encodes CASSHPPNRGQNTEAFF.

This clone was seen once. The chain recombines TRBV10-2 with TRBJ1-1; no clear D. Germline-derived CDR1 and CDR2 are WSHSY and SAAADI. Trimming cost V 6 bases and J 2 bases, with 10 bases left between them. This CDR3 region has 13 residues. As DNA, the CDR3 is TGCGCCAGCAGAAAAGGGATTAACACTGAAGCTTTCTTT. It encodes CASRKGINTEAFF.

CDR3 sequence reads: CASSWGTGGEYEQYV. The CDR3 DNA reads as TGCGCCAGCAGCTGGGGGACAGGGGGCGAGTACGAGCAGTACGTC. V usage is TRBV5-1 and J usage is TRBJ2-7, with 12 bases matching TRBD1. V gave up 3 bases and J gave up 4 bases; unmatched junction bases: 5. The CDR3 has 15 residues. Germline-derived CDR1 and CDR2 are SGHRS and YFSETQ.

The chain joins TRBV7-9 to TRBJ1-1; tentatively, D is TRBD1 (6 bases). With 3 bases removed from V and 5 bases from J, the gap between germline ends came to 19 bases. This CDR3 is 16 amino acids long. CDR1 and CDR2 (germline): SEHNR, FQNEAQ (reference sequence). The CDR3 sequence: CASSFGQPLRGTEAFF. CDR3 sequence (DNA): TGTGCCAGCAGCTTCGGACAGCCGCTAAGAGGGACTGAAGCTTTCTTT.